This T cell receptor beta chain was documented in a study of identifying expanded T cells in peripheral blood. No infections or other immune events were documented during collection. Study observations and caveats: Variance in clone template counts between roughly 2-week samples significantly increased with total template count across all healthy donors. Differentially abundant clones: about 1.2 between replicates, approximately 15 at two to three weeks, under 25 at four.

In germline, CDR1 is GTSNPN, CDR2 SVGIG (reference sequence). Trimming removed 0 bases from V and 2 bases from J, with 13 bases in between. The length of the CDR3 is 15 residues. Comment on this clone: Antigen: not known.

TCRdb's table, derived via immunoSEQ multiplex PCR, lists solely in-frame clones and lacks some. The data show under 70,000 clones, roughly 86% seen once. J is TRBJ2-5 and V is TRBV30; tentatively, D is TRBD1 (5 bases). The receptor was isolated from a person aged 18 to 75 in good health. Sample: blood. CDR3 sequence: CAWSVLGRSQETQYF. The DNA of the CDR3 is TGTGCCTGGAGTGTACTGGGGCGGTCACAAGAGACCCAGTACTTC.